Listed below are T cell receptor beta chains from one sample, sequenced in a study of monozygotic twins with inflammatory bowel disease. After re-calling the 5' RACE reads, TCRdb lists one entry per CDR3 protein, DNA absent. This sample's table reports over 120,000 distinct CDR3 sequences. Input material: blood. These receptors all come from a human donor with ulcerative colitis or Crohn's disease, or a healthy co-twin of an affected twin (not recorded which). Both conserved end residues are part of each CDR3.

TRBV29-1	TRBJ2-2	CSVGRTSGELFF
TRBV7-2	TRBJ1-1	CASRWDRGFTEAFF
TRBV6-5	TRBJ2-1	CASSYDGNNEQFF
TRBV3-1	TRBJ1-2	CASTAWGARGYTF
TRBV7-2	TRBJ1-1	CASINRGGMNTEAFF
TRBV20-1	TRBJ2-7	CSASLAGLLEQYF
TRBV12-3/TRBV12-4	TRBJ1-6	CASSLSDSPLHF
TRBV5-1	TRBJ2-1	CASSLPSGNYNEQFF
TRBV20-1	TRBJ2-7	CSARDRLVYEQYF
TRBV5-5	TRBJ1-4	CASSLASGVGEKLFF
TRBV12-3/TRBV12-4	TRBJ1-1	CASTHRSSNTEAFF
TRBV9	TRBJ1-6	CASSVDPVSSYNSPLHF
TRBV6-2/TRBV6-3	TRBJ2-7	CASSRLLNRGGDEQYF
TRBV29-1	TRBJ2-1	CSVEELAGPHEQFF
TRBV3-1	TRBJ2-5	CASSQSGLQETQYF
TRBV7-7	TRBJ2-7	CASSLIRERLGEQYF
TRBV13	TRBJ1-1	CASSLGRTGQAFF
TRBV5-1	TRBJ2-7	CASSSGQNTYEQYF
TRBV7-2	TRBJ2-4	CASSPPLGYKNIQYF
TRBV6-5	TRBJ2-2	CASSTRWTTVANTGELFF
TRBV7-3	TRBJ2-1	CASSFLGQGGDEQFF
TRBV19	TRBJ1-2	CATDQQGRNYGYTF
TRBV30	TRBJ2-1	CAWRGQGYEQFF
TRBV20-1	TRBJ2-1	CSARDWGVSRYEQFF
TRBV7-9	TRBJ1-4	CASNSRGPTNEKLFF
TRBV7-9	TRBJ2-7	CASREEGLPDYEQYF
TRBV7-8	TRBJ1-6	CASSLTPGKNSPLHF
TRBV9	TRBJ2-7	CASSVDYSGTGSSYEQYF
TRBV4-3	TRBJ2-3	CASSQGLDPDTQYF
TRBV5-1	TRBJ2-7	CASSLWASGAYEQYF
TRBV7-6	TRBJ1-1	CASSWRADTEAFF
TRBV19	TRBJ2-2	CASSETPQGTGELFF
TRBV20-1	TRBJ2-1	CSAFPGLAGNEQFF
TRBV7-3	TRBJ2-1	CASRGSGSVVF
TRBV12-3/TRBV12-4	TRBJ1-1	CASRGQLMNTEAFF
TRBV5-1	TRBJ1-4	CASSLGQGRRNEKLFF
TRBV21-1	TRBJ2-7	CASSSGQTAISYEQYF
TRBV29-1	TRBJ2-1	CSFLRNRGNEQFF
TRBV27	TRBJ2-7	CASSFRQGSYEQYF
TRBV20-1	TRBJ1-2	CSAKPGPGGWGYTF